A single sample is the source of the 9 T cell receptor beta chains below, sequenced in a study of T cells in Graves' hyperthyroidism and ophthalmopathy (dated by TCRdb to about 2019). Receptors were amplified or captured by multiplex PCR. The data were produced on an Illumina HiSeq 2000. The TCR beta CDR3 regions were amplified from the RNA transcripts. For the first round of RT-PCR on the TCR CDR3, the HTBI primer set was used together with the Qiagen OneStep RT-PCR kit. TCRdb trimmed the raw reads at Q25, called clones with MiXCR and kept productive beta chains. Each entry is one CDR3 protein sequence, shown with its most common DNA and genes. This sample holds about 380,000 distinct CDR3 sequences; 13% were observed only once. The ten largest clones represent less than 25% of the sample. What was sequenced was blood. The receptors here all came from a man in his thirties or forties with Graves' hyperthyroidism that later progressed to Graves' ophthalmopathy.

V gene TRBV3-1 combines with J gene TRBJ2-2; 9 positions match TRBD1. Germline V CDR1 and CDR2: LGHDT, YNNKEL (reference sequence). CDR3 length: 17 amino acids. V was pared by 0 bases and J by 7 bases, with 9 bases of the junction left unmatched. CDR3 amino acids: CASSQDLDRGNSGELFF. CDR3 DNA sequence: TGTGCCAGCAGCCAAGATCTTGACAGGGGGAATAGCGGGGAGCTGTTTTTT.

The sample holds a few counts of this clonotype. The CDR3 here is CASSCVDTGQPQHF. The CDR3 DNA follows: TGTGCCAGCAGTTGTGTGGATACAGGGCAGCCCCAGCATTTT. This rearrangement joins TRBV13 to TRBJ1-5, with a weak D call TRBD1 (6 bases). CDR3 length: 14 amino acids. V was clipped by 6 bases and J by 7 bases, with 16 bases between them. Germline-derived CDR1 and CDR2 are PRHDT and FYEKMQ (reference sequence).

The chain joins TRBV7-9 to TRBJ2-2, with 8 bases fitting TRBD1. In germline, CDR1 is SEHNR, CDR2 FQNEAQ (reference sequence). The CDR3 extends over 16 amino acids. After removal of 7 bases from V and 5 bases from J, the junction contained 12 bases not matched to a gene. The CDR3: CASTRQGRWKTGELFF. As DNA, the CDR3 is TGTGCCAGCACTCGACAGGGGAGGTGGAAAACCGGGGAGCTGTTTTTT.

At least ten counts were recorded for this clonotype. The gene calls are TRBV7-8 and TRBJ1-2; D is undetermined. The CDR3 runs 13 residues. Germline assignment: CDR1 SGHVS and CDR2 FQNEAQ. V was shortened by 5 bases and J by 4 bases, with 11 bases between the two germline ends. The CDR3 loop is CASSPYRVYGYTF. The CDR3, as DNA: TGTGCCAGCAGCCCCTACAGAGTCTATGGCTACACCTTC.

J is TRBJ2-5 and V is TRBV5-1; D might be TRBD2 (7 bases). Germline V lookup: CDR1 SGHRS, CDR2 YFSETQ. The V end lost 1 base, the J end lost 5 bases, and 15 bases lay between the germline ends. This CDR3 contains 15 residues. CDR3: CASSLTFGGRETQYF. DNA for the CDR3: TGCGCCAGCAGCTTGACGTTCGGGGGGCGCGAGACCCAGTACTTC. Looking up the rest from reference TRBV5-1 and TRBJ2-5 gives the full variable domain: KAGVTQTPRYLIKTRGQQVTLSCSPISGHRSVSWYQQTPGQGLQFLFEYFSETQRNKGNFPGRFSGRQFSNSRSEMNVSTLELGDSALYLCASSLTFGGRETQYFGPGTRLLVL.

This clonotype was found a few times. This chain joins TRBV18 and TRBJ2-5, with a possible D match to TRBD1 (6 bases). This CDR3 region has 18 residues. Germline CDR1 is KGHSH and CDR2 is LQKENI. The V gene lost 6 bases and the J gene lost 2 bases, with 25 bases spanning the gap. This chain's CDR3 is CASSTWTVPGALQETQYF. In nucleotides, the CDR3 is TGTGCCAGCTCCACTTGGACTGTTCCAGGGGCGCTTCAAGAGACCCAGTACTTC.

Ten or more counts support this clonotype. V and J are TRBV20-1 and TRBJ2-1, with D perhaps TRBD2 (6 bases). The ends were cut back, 0 bases at V and 5 bases at J, with 20 bases in the middle. This CDR3 region has 17 residues. Germline V gene sequence: CDR1 DFQATT, CDR2 SNEGSKA (reference sequence). CDR3 loop: CSARDTAWSRTNNEQFF. The CDR3 DNA reads TGCAGTGCTAGAGATACGGCTTGGAGCAGGACTAACAATGAGCAGTTCTTC.

This clonotype showed up many times. The chain carries TRBV28 and TRBJ1-1; D is possibly TRBD1 (6 bases). V dropped 5 bases and J dropped 8 bases, with 12 bases sitting between them. This CDR3 is 12 amino acids long. Per germline, CDR1 MDHEN and CDR2 SYDVKM. CDR3 sequence: CASSPFTGEAFF. The CDR3 region has the DNA TGTGCCAGCAGTCCTTTTACAGGGGAAGCTTTCTTT.

This rearrangement joins TRBV4-1 to TRBJ2-7; 10 bases match TRBD1. The V segment lost 4 bases and the J segment 5 bases; nucleotides outside the gene matches: 8. This CDR3 has 15 amino acids. Germline CDR1 and CDR2: MGHRA and YSYEKL. In DNA, the CDR3 is TGCGCCAGCAGCCCTCTCGGGACAGGGGACCACGAGCAGTACTTC. Its translation is CASSPLGTGDHEQYF.